The 7 T cell receptor beta chains reported below all come from one sample, sequenced in a study of blood T cell repertoires in COVID-19. Sequencing used immunoSEQ multiplex PCR; TCRdb keeps in-frame clones, though not all of them. The data hold some 350,000 clones, with approximately 86% observed a single time. The sample taken for sequencing was peripheral blood. These receptors all come from a human donor in a cohort sampled during active COVID-19.

J is TRBJ1-5 and V is TRBV7-9; unclear D gene. CDR1 and CDR2 (germline): SEHNR, FQNEAQ (reference sequence). The CDR3 is 14 amino acids. V lost 2 bases, J lost 4 bases, and 9 bases lay in between. The CDR3 DNA reads TGTGCCAGCAGCTTATCGAGGGAAAATCAGCCCCAGCATTTT. It codes for CASSLSRENQPQHF.

This clone was seen more than once but under ten times. V usage is TRBV4-1 and J usage is TRBJ1-2; D is perhaps TRBD1 (6 bases). V lost 4 bases and J 2 bases, leaving 14 bases between the germline ends. There are 15 residues in the CDR3. Germline-derived CDR1 and CDR2 are MGHRA and YSYEKL. The chain's CDR3 is CASSRAAGENYGYTF. CDR3 nucleotide sequence: TGCGCCAGCAGCCGAGCAGCAGGGGAGAACTATGGCTACACCTTC.

The chain employs TRBV28 and TRBJ1-6, with no clear D. Trimming removed 8 bases from V and 7 bases from J, with 21 bases in between. CDR1 is MDHEN and CDR2 is SYDVKM in the germline V gene. The CDR3 is 16 residues long. CDR3 in amino acids: CASVPAGYPLNSPLHF. The CDR3 DNA reads TGTGCCAGCGTCCCGGCCGGGTATCCCCTAAATTCACCCCTCCACTTT.

The chain links TRBV9 to TRBJ1-1, with 7 bases aligning to TRBD1. Germline-derived CDR1 and CDR2 are SGDLS and YYNGEE. J lost 1 base, V lost 3 bases, and 6 bases had no gene match. The CDR3 length is 15 residues. The CDR3 here is CASSERTGENTEAFF. The CDR3 DNA follows: TGTGCCAGCAGCGAGAGGACAGGCGAGAACACTGAAGCTTTCTTT.

The genes are TRBV6-6 and TRBJ2-7, with 11 nucleotides matching TRBD1. Per germline, CDR1 MNHNY and CDR2 SVGAGI (reference sequence). This CDR3 spans 15 amino acids. Trimming took 5 bases from V and 0 from J; bases not matched to a gene: 3. CDR3 sequence reads: CASSAGTGGSYEQYF. CDR3 in DNA: TGTGCCAGCAGTGCCGGGACAGGGGGCTCCTACGAGCAGTACTTC.

This clone was recorded at least ten times. The chain carries TRBV2 and TRBJ1-6, with D maybe TRBD1 (5 bases). Between the trimmed V and J ends, which lost 2 bases and 9 bases, there was a span of 8 bases. The CDR3 runs to 13 residues. Germline CDR1 and CDR2: SNHLY and FYNNEI. The DNA of the CDR3 is TGTGCCAGCAGTGAACGGGGGGGTTCACCCCTCCACTTT. Translation: CASSERGGSPLHF.

The chain employs TRBV20-1 and TRBJ1-6, with 9 bases aligning to TRBD1. CDR1 is DFQATT and CDR2 is SNEGSKA in the germline V gene (reference sequence). This CDR3 comprises 13 residues. Trimming took 3 bases from V and 8 from J; bases not matched to a gene: 2. The CDR3 protein is CSASTGGDSPLHF. CDR3 nucleotides: TGCAGTGCTAGTACAGGGGGCGATTCACCCCTCCACTTT.